The 22 T cell receptor beta chains listed next were all sequenced from one sample in a study of T-cell reconstitution after alpha-beta-depleted transplantation in children. Construction of the TCRbeta library involved unique molecular identifiers. TCRdb itself ran the PCR reads through MiXCR, one entry per CDR3 protein. The sample has about 540,000 distinct CDR3 sequences; over 20% are singletons. Here the sequenced sample was PBMCs, taken before TCRalphabeta/CD19-depleted stem cell transplant. The receptors derive from a boy less than two years old with Wiskott-Aldrich syndrome, due to receive a stem cell transplant.

The genes are TRBV7-2 and TRBJ2-7; TRBD1 agrees at 9 bases. There are 17 residues in the CDR3. Germline-derived CDR1 and CDR2 are SGHTA and FQGNSA. V gave up 3 bases and J gave up 1 base; unmatched junction bases: 10. CDR3 DNA sequence: TGTGCCAGCAGCTTCGCGACAGGGGGTATCCCATCCTACGAGCAGTACTTC. Protein: CASSFATGGIPSYEQYF.

In this sample, this clonotype turned up a few times. V gene TRBV4-1 combines with J gene TRBJ2-7, with 11 bases identical to TRBD2. The CDR3 has 18 residues. Losses at the gene ends were 1 base for V and 4 bases for J; bases not matched to a gene: 12. Germline CDR1 MGHRA, CDR2 YSYEKL. The CDR3: CASSQGGSGRAVRYEQYF. The CDR3 coding sequence is TGCGCCAGCAGCCAAGGGGGTAGCGGGAGGGCAGTAAGGTACGAGCAGTACTTC.

This clonotype appeared a single time. The chain couples TRBV20-1 to TRBJ2-3; 11 bases are shared with TRBD2. J lost 0 bases, V lost 6 bases, and 11 bases had no gene match. Looked up from germline, CDR1 is DFQATT and CDR2 is SNEGSKA (reference sequence). This CDR3 spans 17 amino acids. CDR3 coding DNA: TGCAGTGCCAATCCGGGACTAGCGGCTCCTAGCACAGATACGCAGTATTTT. Encoded protein: CSANPGLAAPSTDTQYF.

The CDR3 DNA reads as TGTGCCAGCAGTGGACTAGCGGGATCCCAGTACTTC. It codes for CASSGLAGSQYF. The chain is built from TRBV2 and TRBJ2-5; 11 bases fit TRBD2. Germline CDR1 SNHLY, CDR2 FYNNEI. The CDR3 has 12 amino acids. J was trimmed by 9 bases and V by 4 bases; bases with no gene match: 1.

This clonotype has more than one count but fewer than ten. The genes are TRBV5-1 and TRBJ2-1; the match to TRBD2 covers 8 bases. The CDR3 has 20 residues. Germline trimming cut 3 bases from V and 3 bases from J; bases unmatched to any gene: 20. Germline lookup yields CDR1 SGHRS and CDR2 YFSETQ. In DNA, the CDR3 is TGCGCCAGCAGCTCAGCACCGGGACTAGGGAACCTTTGGAACTACAATGAGCAGTTCTTC. Residues: CASSSAPGLGNLWNYNEQFF.

V and J are TRBV19 and TRBJ2-1, with 8 bases fitting TRBD2. The CDR3 runs to 17 residues. CDR1 is LNHDA, CDR2 SQIVND, per germline (reference sequence). Losses at the gene ends were 5 bases for V and 3 bases for J; bases not matched to a gene: 12. The CDR3 protein is CASSFAGGTPLYNEQFF. The CDR3 nucleotides read TGTGCCAGTAGTTTTGCGGGAGGAACCCCCCTCTACAATGAGCAGTTCTTC.

The J gene is TRBJ2-2, the V gene TRBV6-5; D remains ambiguous. With 2 bases removed from V and 0 bases from J, the gap between germline ends came to 7 bases. The CDR3 is made up of 15 amino acids. Germline loops: CDR1 MNHEY, CDR2 SVGAGI. The CDR3 DNA reads TGTGCCAGCAGTTACGAAACAGCGAACACCGGGGAGCTGTTTTTT. This gives the protein CASSYETANTGELFF.

The V gene is TRBV5-1, the J gene TRBJ2-1; TRBD2 aligns across 15 bases. This CDR3 region has 15 residues. V gave up 3 bases and J gave up 8 bases; unmatched junction bases: 3. The germline V gene has CDR1 SGHRS and CDR2 YFSETQ. CDR3 sequence reads: CASSWGLAGGDEQFF. The CDR3 bases are TGCGCCAGCAGCTGGGGACTAGCGGGAGGTGATGAGCAGTTCTTC.

The chain is built from TRBV6-6 and TRBJ1-5, with TRBD1 matching 7 bases. CDR3 length equals 13 residues. Germline V gene data show CDR1 as MNHNY and CDR2 as SVGAGI (reference sequence). With V trimmed by 6 bases and J by 3 bases, 2 bases remained unmatched. The CDR3: CASRGTDNQPQHF. Written as DNA, the CDR3 is TGTGCCAGCAGAGGGACAGACAATCAGCCCCAGCATTTT.

The chain joins TRBV5-1 to TRBJ2-2; 10 bases agree with TRBD2. The CDR3 is 17 residues long. V shed 3 bases and J 7 bases; nucleotides not matched to a gene: 12. Germline V CDR1 and CDR2: SGHRS, YFSETQ. This chain's CDR3 is CASSSSLAGGVGGELFF. The CDR3 nucleotides are TGCGCCAGCAGCTCCTCCTTAGCGGGAGGTGTTGGCGGGGAGCTGTTTTTT.

Only a few counts were recorded for this clonotype. The chain recombines TRBV7-6 with TRBJ2-7, with TRBD2 identical over 8 bases. Germline V gene sequence: CDR1 SGHVS, CDR2 FNYEAQ. Trimming took 0 bases from V and 4 from J; bases not matched to a gene: 8. This CDR3 contains 16 residues. The CDR3 protein is CASSLANEGLDYEQYF. In DNA form, the CDR3 reads TGTGCCAGCAGCTTAGCCAATGAGGGACTAGATTACGAGCAGTACTTC.

This rearrangement joins TRBV5-1 to TRBJ2-7; perhaps TRBD2 as D (6 bases). The V end lost 0 bases, the J end lost 1 base, and 11 bases lay between the germline ends. CDR1 SGHRS and CDR2 YFSETQ come from the germline V gene. The CDR3 sequence is 15 residues long. This chain's CDR3 is CASSLGTKQSYEQYF. The CDR3 DNA sequence: TGCGCCAGCAGCTTGGGGACTAAGCAATCCTACGAGCAGTACTTC.

This clonotype was recorded a few times. This rearrangement joins TRBV7-9 to TRBJ2-7; perhaps TRBD1 as D (6 bases). The V gene's germline CDR1 is SEHNR and CDR2 FQNEAQ (reference sequence). Trimming cost V 6 bases and J 2 bases, with 14 bases left between them. This CDR3 spans 14 amino acids. CDR3 region: CASSFSGDAYEQYF. The DNA of the CDR3 is TGTGCCAGCAGTTTCTCAGGGGATGCCTACGAGCAGTACTTC.

The gene calls are TRBV12-3 or TRBV12-4 and TRBJ2-2; D tentatively fits TRBD1 or TRBD2 (5 bases each). V was clipped by 10 bases and J by 6 bases, with 15 bases between them. The CDR3 contains 13 residues. The CDR3 spells CATGTLRAGELFF. The CDR3 region has the DNA TGTGCCACCGGGACGCTAAGGGCCGGGGAGCTGTTTTTT.

The gene calls are TRBV6-5 and TRBJ2-1, with 10 bases that match TRBD1. V dropped 0 bases and J dropped 7; count of bases not matched to a gene: 6. Germline V gives CDR1 MNHEY, CDR2 SVGAGI. The CDR3 has 16 amino acids. This CDR3 reads CASSYSLDRGGNEQFF. The CDR3, as DNA: TGTGCCAGCAGTTACTCCCTGGACAGGGGGGGTAATGAGCAGTTCTTC.

This clonotype was found a few times. The genes are TRBV20-1 and TRBJ2-1; 7 bases align to TRBD2. V shed 0 bases and J 12 bases; nucleotides not matched to a gene: 11. This CDR3 comprises 14 residues. Germline loops: CDR1 DFQATT, CDR2 SNEGSKA (reference sequence). The CDR3 region has the DNA TGCAGTGCTAGAGATATGGGGGAGGGAGTACGGCAGTTCTTC. It encodes CSARDMGEGVRQFF.

V is TRBV2 and J is TRBJ2-3; 10 bases align to TRBD2. The CDR3 extends over 16 amino acids. The V gene end was trimmed by 6 bases and the J gene end by 0 bases; junction bases not matched to a gene: 6. The germline CDR1 and CDR2 sequences are SNHLY and FYNNEI. This CDR3 reads CASRRTSGTSTDTQYF. CDR3 DNA: TGTGCCAGCAGACGGACTAGCGGAACTAGCACAGATACGCAGTATTTT.

This clonotype appeared a few times. The chain uses TRBV12-3 or TRBV12-4 and TRBJ2-2; tentative D call: TRBD2 (6 bases). Trimming shortened V by 2 bases and J by 1 base, and 14 bases separated the two germline ends. The CDR3 has 17 amino acids. The CDR3 bases are TGTGCCAGCAGTTTACGGGACTTCTCAAGGAACACCGGGGAGCTGTTTTTT. Its translation is CASSLRDFSRNTGELFF.

This clonotype was detected only a few times. V gene TRBV7-8 combines with J gene TRBJ2-7, with D perhaps given as TRBD1 or TRBD2 (5 bases each). The germline V and J ends were trimmed by 3 bases and 1 base, with 13 bases remaining between them. Germline values: CDR1 SGHVS, CDR2 FQNEAQ. This CDR3 is 15 amino acids long. CDR3 DNA: TGTGCCAGCAGCTTTTCTCGGGACGGATCCTACGAGCAGTACTTC. Residues: CASSFSRDGSYEQYF. Combining the CDR3 with reference TRBV7-8 and TRBJ2-7 gives the whole variable domain GAGVSQSPRYKVAKRGQDVALRCDPISGHVSLFWYQQALGQGPEFLTYFQNEAQLDKSGLPSDRFFAERPEGSVSTLKIQRTQQEDSAVYLCASSFSRDGSYEQYFGPGTRLTVT.

The chain couples TRBV7-2 to TRBJ2-7; TRBD2 agrees at 9 bases. This CDR3 is 15 amino acids long. Germline values: CDR1 SGHTA, CDR2 FQGNSA. Trimming took 0 bases from V and 5 from J; bases not matched to a gene: 5. CDR3 sequence: CASSLASGSYHEQYF. CDR3 nucleotide sequence: TGTGCCAGCAGCTTAGCTAGCGGGAGTTACCACGAGCAGTACTTC.

This clonotype occurred a few times. The V call is TRBV19, the J call TRBJ2-7, with D perhaps being TRBD1 or TRBD2 (5 bases each). From germline, CDR1 is LNHDA and CDR2 SQIVND (reference sequence). CDR3 length equals 15 residues. The V end was cut by 5 bases, the J end by 5 bases, with 19 bases between. CDR3 loop: CASSHSGPMRNEQYF. In DNA form, the CDR3 reads TGTGCCAGTAGTCACTCGGGGCCCATGAGAAACGAGCAGTACTTC.

The CDR3 reads CARSLAMTGSSYNEQFF. The CDR3 DNA reads TGTGCCAGAAGCTTGGCCATGACAGGGAGCTCCTACAATGAGCAGTTCTTC. V and J are TRBV5-3 and TRBJ2-1; TRBD1 aligns across 7 bases. Being an ORF, TRBV5-3 has a function that is uncertain. This CDR3 has 17 amino acids. V trimming: 0 bases; J trimming: 0 bases; junction bases outside the gene matches: 6.